The TCR beta chain under discussion was sequenced for a study of CD8+CD57+ T cells in acquired aplastic anemia. About the research overall: Average DNA yield from sorted CD4+ and CD8+ cells was around 3.2 ug. Healthy donor CD4+ cell samples had a mean of about 10 million reads.

Germline V gives CDR1 SEHNR, CDR2 FQNEAQ (reference sequence). V trimming: 4 bases; J trimming: 1 base; junction bases outside the gene matches: 1. This CDR3 has 13 amino acids. By sample fraction, this clonotype is medium-sized (0.01 to 0.1%). What it recognizes is unknown. General study findings and limits: Patients and controls shared 25 to 30 CD8+ CDR3 sequences, highly expressed in patients.

Genomic DNA, the template, was used for profiling of the TCR beta VDJ and CDR3. MiXCR was run by TCRdb on the reads, yielding one entry per CDR3 protein. The data show under 75,000 distinct CDR3 sequences, roughly half seen once. The sequenced material came from sorted CD4+, CD8+, or CD8+CD57+ T cells (not recorded which) from PBMCs. The TCR sequence derives from a human donor in good health, serving as a control. The chain is built from TRBV7-9 and TRBJ2-7, with 7 positions matching TRBD2. The CDR3: CASSYGGSYEQYF. As DNA, the CDR3 is TGTGCCAGCAGCTACGGGGGGTCCTACGAGCAGTACTTC. Drawing the rest from reference TRBV7-9 and TRBJ2-7, the complete variable domain is DTGVSQNPRHKITKRGQNVTFRCDPISEHNRLYWYRQTLGQGPEFLTYFQNEAQLEKSRLLSDRFSAERPKGSFSTLEIQRTEQGDSAMYLCASSYGGSYEQYFGPGTRLTVT.